This T cell receptor beta chain was documented in a study of blood T cell repertoires in COVID-19. The overall study: From the United States, Italy and Spain came samples of acute and convalescent COVID-19.

As regards this clone: The sample holds other DNA sequences that translate to the same CDR3.

The V end was cut by 5 bases, the J end by 3 bases, with 8 bases between. The CDR3 is 12 amino acids. Germline V gene data show CDR1 as SGHTA and CDR2 as FQGNSA. Profiled with immunoSEQ multiplex PCR; TCRdb holds only in-frame clones, not every one. Of roughly 400,000 clones detected, about 88% appear once; the ten largest clones hold about 1.4%. Study members were between about 18 and 100 years old and lived in some 22 US regions. Categorization into cohorts depended on clinical history that participants reported. Within the 2 weeks before study entry, each person in the exposed group met a COVID-19 case.

The source of this sequence is a woman younger than 35 who had been exposed to COVID-19. The V and J genes are TRBV7-2 and TRBJ2-7; perhaps TRBD2 as D (5 bases). Sequencing input: PBMCs or T cells enriched from blood (not recorded which). The CDR3 coding sequence is TGTGCCAGCAGCCGGACTGGCTACGAGCAGTACTTC. This translates into CASSRTGYEQYF.